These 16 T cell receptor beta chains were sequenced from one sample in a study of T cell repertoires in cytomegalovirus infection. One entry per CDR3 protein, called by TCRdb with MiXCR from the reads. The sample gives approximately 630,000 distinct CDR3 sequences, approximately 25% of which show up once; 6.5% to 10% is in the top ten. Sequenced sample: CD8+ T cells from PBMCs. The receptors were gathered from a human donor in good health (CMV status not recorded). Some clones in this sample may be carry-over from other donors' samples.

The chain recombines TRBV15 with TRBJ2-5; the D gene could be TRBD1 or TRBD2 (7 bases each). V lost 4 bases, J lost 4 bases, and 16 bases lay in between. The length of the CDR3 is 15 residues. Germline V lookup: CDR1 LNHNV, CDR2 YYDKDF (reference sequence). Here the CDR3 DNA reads TGTGCCACCAGCATACGGGACAGCGGGGCAGAGACCCAGTACTTC. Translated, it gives CATSIRDSGAETQYF.

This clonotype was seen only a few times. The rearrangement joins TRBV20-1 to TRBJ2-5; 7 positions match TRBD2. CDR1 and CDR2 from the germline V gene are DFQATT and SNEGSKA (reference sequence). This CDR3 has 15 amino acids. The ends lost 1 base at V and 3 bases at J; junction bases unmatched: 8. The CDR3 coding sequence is TGCAGTGCTAGAGCCTCCCGGAGCGGGGAAGAGACCCAGTACTTC. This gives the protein CSARASRSGEETQYF.

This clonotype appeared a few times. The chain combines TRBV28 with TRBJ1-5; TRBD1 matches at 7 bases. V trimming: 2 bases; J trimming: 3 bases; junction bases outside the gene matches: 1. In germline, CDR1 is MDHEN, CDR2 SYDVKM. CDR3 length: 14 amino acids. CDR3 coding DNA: TGTGCCAGCAGTTTAGACAGGGTCAATCAGCCCCAGCATTTT. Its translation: CASSLDRVNQPQHF. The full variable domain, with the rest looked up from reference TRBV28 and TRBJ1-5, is DVKVTQSSRYLVKRTGEKVFLECVQDMDHENMFWYRQDPGLGLRLIYFSYDVKMKEKGDIPEGYSVSREKKERFSLILESASTNQTSMYLCASSLDRVNQPQHFGDGTRLSIL.

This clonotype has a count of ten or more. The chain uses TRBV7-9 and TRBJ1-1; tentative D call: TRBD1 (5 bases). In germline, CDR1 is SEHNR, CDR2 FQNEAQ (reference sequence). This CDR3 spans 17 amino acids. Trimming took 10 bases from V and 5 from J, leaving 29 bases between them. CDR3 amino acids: CATYGGPHIEGKTEAFF. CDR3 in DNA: TGTGCCACCTACGGGGGACCTCACATTGAGGGGAAGACTGAAGCTTTCTTT.

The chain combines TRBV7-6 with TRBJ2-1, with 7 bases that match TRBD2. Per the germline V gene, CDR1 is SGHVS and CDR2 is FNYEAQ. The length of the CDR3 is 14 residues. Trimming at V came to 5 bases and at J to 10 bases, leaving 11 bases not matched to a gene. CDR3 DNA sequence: TGTGCCAGCAGCAAGACTAGCTCCCTCCCCGAGCAGTTCTTC. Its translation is CASSKTSSLPEQFF.

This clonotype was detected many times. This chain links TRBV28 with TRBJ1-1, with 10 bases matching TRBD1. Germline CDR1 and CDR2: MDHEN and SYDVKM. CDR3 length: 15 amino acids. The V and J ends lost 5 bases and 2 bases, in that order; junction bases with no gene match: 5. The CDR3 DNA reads TGTGCCAGCAGTACCGGACAGGGGGTAAACACTGAAGCTTTCTTT. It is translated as CASSTGQGVNTEAFF.

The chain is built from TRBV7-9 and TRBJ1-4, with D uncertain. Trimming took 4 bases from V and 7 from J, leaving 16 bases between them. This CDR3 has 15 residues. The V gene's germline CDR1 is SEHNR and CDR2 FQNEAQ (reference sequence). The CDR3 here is CASSWVRGEGEKLFF. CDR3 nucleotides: TGTGCCAGCAGCTGGGTCCGGGGAGAAGGTGAAAAACTGTTTTTT. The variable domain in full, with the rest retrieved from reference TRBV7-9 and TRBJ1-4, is DTGVSQNPRHKITKRGQNVTFRCDPISEHNRLYWYRQTLGQGPEFLTYFQNEAQLEKSRLLSDRFSAERPKGSFSTLEIQRTEQGDSAMYLCASSWVRGEGEKLFFGSGTQLSVL.

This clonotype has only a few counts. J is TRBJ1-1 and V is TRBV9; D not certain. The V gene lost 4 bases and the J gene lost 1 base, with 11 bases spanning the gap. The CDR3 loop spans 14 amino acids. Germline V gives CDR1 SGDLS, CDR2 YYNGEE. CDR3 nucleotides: TGTGCCAGCAGCCCAAGCGGGAAGAACACTGAAGCTTTCTTT. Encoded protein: CASSPSGKNTEAFF.

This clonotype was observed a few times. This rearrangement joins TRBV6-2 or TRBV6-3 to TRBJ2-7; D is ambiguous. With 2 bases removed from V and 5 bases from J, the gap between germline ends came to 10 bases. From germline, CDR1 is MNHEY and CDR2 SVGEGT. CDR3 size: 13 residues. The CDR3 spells CASSYLQFDEQYV. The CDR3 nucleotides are TGTGCCAGCAGTTACCTACAGTTCGACGAGCAGTACGTC.

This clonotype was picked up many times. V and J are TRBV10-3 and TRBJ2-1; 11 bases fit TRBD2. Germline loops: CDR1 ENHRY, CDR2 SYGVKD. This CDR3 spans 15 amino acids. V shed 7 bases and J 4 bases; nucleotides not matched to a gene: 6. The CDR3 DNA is TGTGCCATCAAATTAGCGGGGGGGAAATACAATGAGCAGTTCTTC. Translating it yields CAIKLAGGKYNEQFF.

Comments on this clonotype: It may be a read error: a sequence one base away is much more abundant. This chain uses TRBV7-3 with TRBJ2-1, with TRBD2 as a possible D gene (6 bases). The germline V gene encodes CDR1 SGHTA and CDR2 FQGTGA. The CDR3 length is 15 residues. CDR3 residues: CGSSLETGVYNEQFF. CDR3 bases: TGTGGCAGCAGCTTAGAAACGGGGGTCTACAATGAGCAGTTCTTC.

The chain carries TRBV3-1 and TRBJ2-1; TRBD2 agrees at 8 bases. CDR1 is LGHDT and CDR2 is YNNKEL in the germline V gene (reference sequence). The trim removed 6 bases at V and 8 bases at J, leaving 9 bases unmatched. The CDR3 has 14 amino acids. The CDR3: CASRRQGSGDEQFF. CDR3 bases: TGTGCCAGCAGGCGGCAGGGTAGCGGGGATGAGCAGTTCTTC.

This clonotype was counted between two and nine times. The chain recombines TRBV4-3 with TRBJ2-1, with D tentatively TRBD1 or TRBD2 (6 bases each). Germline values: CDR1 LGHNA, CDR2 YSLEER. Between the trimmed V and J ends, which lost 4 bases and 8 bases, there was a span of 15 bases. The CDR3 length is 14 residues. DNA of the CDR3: TGCGCCAGCAGCCCGGGGGCAGGTGTGGATGAGCAGTTCTTC. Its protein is CASSPGAGVDEQFF.

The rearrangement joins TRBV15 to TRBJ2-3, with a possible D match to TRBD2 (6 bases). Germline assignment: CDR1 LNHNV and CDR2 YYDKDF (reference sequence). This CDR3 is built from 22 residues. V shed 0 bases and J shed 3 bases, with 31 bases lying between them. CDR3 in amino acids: CATSRDPGEAGITVSGTDTQYF. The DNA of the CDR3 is TGTGCCACCAGCAGAGATCCCGGAGAAGCGGGCATCACCGTTTCAGGAACAGATACGCAGTATTTT.

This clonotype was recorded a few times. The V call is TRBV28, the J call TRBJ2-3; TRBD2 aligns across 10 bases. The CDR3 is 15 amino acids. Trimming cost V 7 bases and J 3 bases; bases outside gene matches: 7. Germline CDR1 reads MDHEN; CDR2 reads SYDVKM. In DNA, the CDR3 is TGTGCCAGCACACGAGGGACTAGCGAAACAGATACGCAGTATTTT. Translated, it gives CASTRGTSETDTQYF.

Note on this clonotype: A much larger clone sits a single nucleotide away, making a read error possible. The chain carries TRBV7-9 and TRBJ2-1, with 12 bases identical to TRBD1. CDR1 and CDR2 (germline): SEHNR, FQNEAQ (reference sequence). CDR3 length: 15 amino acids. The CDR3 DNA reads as TGTGCCAGCGGCTTGGGGACAGGGGGCTTCTATGAGCAGTTCTTC. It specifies CASGLGTGGFYEQFF.